Listed here are 10 T cell receptor beta chains from one sample, sequenced in a study of PD-L1 blockade in urothelial cancer. The time point here: pretreatment peripheral blood. Clones were read by immunoSEQ multiplex PCR, and TCRdb kept only the in-frame ones, dropping some. Here the sample spans 85,000 to 100,000 clones, roughly 91% being singletons. The source material was PBMCs, sampled around atezolizumab (anti-PD-L1) treatment. The receptors were gathered from a man between 60 and 75 years old with urothelial cancer.

This clone was seen more than once but under ten times. Different DNA sequences within this sample yield the same CDR3. The chain joins TRBV27 to TRBJ1-4; 9 bases match TRBD1. The CDR3 is made up of 14 amino acids. Unmatched junction bases numbered 7, after V lost 6 bases and J lost 8 bases. Germline V CDR1 and CDR2: MNHEY, SMNVEV (reference sequence). CDR3 nucleotides: TGTGCCAGCAGGTTACAGGGGGCGCGGGAAAAACTGTTTTTT. It yields the protein CASRLQGAREKLFF.

This chain uses TRBV5-1 with TRBJ2-1, with a tentative D call TRBD2 (6 bases). From germline, CDR1 is SGHRS and CDR2 YFSETQ. V was clipped by 4 bases and J by 3 bases, with 14 bases between them. There are 15 residues in the CDR3. CDR3 DNA sequence: TGCGCCAGCAGCAAAAACCCGGGGGACTACAATGAGCAGTTCTTC. The encoded protein is CASSKNPGDYNEQFF.

The chain combines TRBV11-2 with TRBJ1-5, with 7 bases matching TRBD1. The germline CDR1 and CDR2 sequences are SGHAT and FQNNGV. J was trimmed by 2 bases and V by 2 bases; bases with no gene match: 0. This CDR3 has 14 residues. This CDR3 reads CASSLTGGNQPQHF. CDR3 sequence (DNA): TGTGCCAGCAGCTTAACAGGGGGCAATCAGCCCCAGCATTTT.

The gene calls are TRBV5-6 and TRBJ2-5, with 10 nucleotides matching TRBD1. The CDR3 covers 15 residues. In germline, CDR1 is SGHDT, CDR2 YYEEEE. Losses at the gene ends were 0 bases for V and 3 bases for J; bases not matched to a gene: 2. For the CDR3, the DNA is TGTGCCAGCAGCTTGGCAGGGACAGGGGAAGAGACCCAGTACTTC. Encoded protein: CASSLAGTGEETQYF.

In its sample, this clone was seen a few times. CDR3 sequence: CASSYSIGDRVSPLHF. As DNA, the CDR3 is TGTGCCAGCAGTTACTCGATCGGGGACAGGGTTTCACCCCTCCACTTT. This chain joins TRBV6-5 and TRBJ1-6; 9 bases agree with TRBD1. The CDR3 runs 16 residues. Germline lookup yields CDR1 MNHEY and CDR2 SVGAGI. V trimming: 0 bases; J trimming: 9 bases; junction bases outside the gene matches: 6.

The rearrangement joins TRBV4-3 to TRBJ2-3, with 11 bases fitting TRBD2. Germline V lookup: CDR1 LGHNA, CDR2 YSLEER. The trim removed 1 base at V and 2 bases at J, leaving 5 bases unmatched. This CDR3 contains 17 residues. Written as DNA, the CDR3 is TGCGCCAGCAGCCAAGTTAGCGGGGGGGCTGACACAGATACGCAGTATTTT. Amino acids: CASSQVSGGADTDTQYF.

The chain has TRBV6-1 and TRBJ1-5; D not certain. The germline gives CDR1 MNHNS, CDR2 SASEGT. Trimming shortened V by 2 bases and J by 7 bases, and 12 bases separated the two germline ends. This CDR3 has 14 residues. This CDR3 reads CASSEPRQLQPQHF. The CDR3 DNA follows: TGTGCCAGCAGTGAACCGCGGCAGCTCCAGCCCCAGCATTTT.

The CDR3 loop is CASSDSYVSGELFF. The CDR3 nucleotides read TGTGCCAGCAGTGACTCGTATGTGTCCGGGGAGCTGTTTTTT. The rearrangement uses TRBV6-4 and TRBJ2-2, with unresolved D. The CDR3 has 14 residues. The germline V and J ends were trimmed by 0 bases and 6 bases, with 8 bases remaining between them. The germline V gene has CDR1 MRHNA and CDR2 SNTAGT.

The V and J genes are TRBV10-1 and TRBJ2-2; possibly TRBD1 for D (6 bases). Looked up from germline, CDR1 is WNHNN and CDR2 is SYGVQD (reference sequence). This CDR3 is 14 amino acids long. Trimming took 4 bases from V and 2 from J, leaving 8 bases between them. For the CDR3, the DNA is TGCGCCAGCAGTGCGACAGGAAACACCGGGGAGCTGTTTTTT. Protein product: CASSATGNTGELFF.

This clone was seen just once. J is TRBJ2-4 and V is TRBV5-1; tentatively, D is TRBD1 (6 bases). Germline V lookup: CDR1 SGHRS, CDR2 YFSETQ. V shed 4 bases and J shed 0 bases, with 11 bases lying between them. The CDR3 extends over 15 amino acids. CDR3 sequence (DNA): TGCGCCAGCAGCGGGGGCCTTGAAGCCAAAAACATTCAGTACTTC. This codes for CASSGGLEAKNIQYF.